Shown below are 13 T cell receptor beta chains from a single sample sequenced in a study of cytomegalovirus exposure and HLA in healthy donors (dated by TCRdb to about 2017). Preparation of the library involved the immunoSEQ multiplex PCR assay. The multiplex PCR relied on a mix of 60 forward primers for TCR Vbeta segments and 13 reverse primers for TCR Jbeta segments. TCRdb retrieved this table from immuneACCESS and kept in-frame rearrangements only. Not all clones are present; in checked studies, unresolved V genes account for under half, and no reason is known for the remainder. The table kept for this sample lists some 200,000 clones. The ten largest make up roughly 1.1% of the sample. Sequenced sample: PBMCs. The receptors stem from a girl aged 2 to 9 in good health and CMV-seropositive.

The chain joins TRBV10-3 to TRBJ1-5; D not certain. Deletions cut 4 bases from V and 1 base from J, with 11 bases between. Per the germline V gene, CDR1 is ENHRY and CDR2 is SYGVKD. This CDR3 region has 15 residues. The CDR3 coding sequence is TGTGCCATCAGTGGAGGTCTGGAGAGCAATCAGCCCCAGCATTTT. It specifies CAISGGLESNQPQHF.

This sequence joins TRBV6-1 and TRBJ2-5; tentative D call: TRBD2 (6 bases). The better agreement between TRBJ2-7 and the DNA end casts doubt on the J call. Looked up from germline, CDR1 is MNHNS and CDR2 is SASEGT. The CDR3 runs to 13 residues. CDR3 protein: CASSMTGDYEQYF. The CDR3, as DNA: TGTGCCAGCAGTATGACGGGGGACTACGAGCAGTACTTC.

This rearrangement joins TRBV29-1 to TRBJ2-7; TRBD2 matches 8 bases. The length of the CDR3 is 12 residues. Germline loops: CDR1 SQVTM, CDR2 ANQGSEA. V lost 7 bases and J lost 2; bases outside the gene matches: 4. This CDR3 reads CSGGTRAYEQYF. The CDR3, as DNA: TGCAGCGGCGGGACTAGAGCCTACGAGCAGTACTTC.

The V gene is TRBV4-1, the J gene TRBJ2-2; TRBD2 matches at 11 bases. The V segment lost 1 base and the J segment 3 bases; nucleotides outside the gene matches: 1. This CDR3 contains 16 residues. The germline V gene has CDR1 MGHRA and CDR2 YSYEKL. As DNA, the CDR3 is TGCGCCAGCAGCCAAGGACTAGCGGGACACACCGGGGAGCTGTTTTTT. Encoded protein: CASSQGLAGHTGELFF.

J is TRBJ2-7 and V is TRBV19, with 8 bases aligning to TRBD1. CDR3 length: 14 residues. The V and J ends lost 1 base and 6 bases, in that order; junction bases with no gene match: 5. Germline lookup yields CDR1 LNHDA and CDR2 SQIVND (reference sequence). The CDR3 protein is CASSIGTGFGEQYF. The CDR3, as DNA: TGTGCCAGTAGTATAGGGACAGGGTTTGGCGAGCAGTACTTC. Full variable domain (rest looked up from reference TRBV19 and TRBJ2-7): DGGITQSPKYLFRKEGQNVTLSCEQNLNHDAMYWYRQDPGQGLRLIYYSQIVNDFQKGDIAEGYSVSREKKESFPLTVTSAQKNPTAFYLCASSIGTGFGEQYFGPGTRLTVT.

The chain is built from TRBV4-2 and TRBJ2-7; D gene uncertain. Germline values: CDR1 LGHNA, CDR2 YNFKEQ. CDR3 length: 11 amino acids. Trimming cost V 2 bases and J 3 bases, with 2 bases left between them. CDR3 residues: CASSQHYEQYF. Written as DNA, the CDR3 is TGTGCCAGCAGCCAACACTACGAGCAGTACTTC.

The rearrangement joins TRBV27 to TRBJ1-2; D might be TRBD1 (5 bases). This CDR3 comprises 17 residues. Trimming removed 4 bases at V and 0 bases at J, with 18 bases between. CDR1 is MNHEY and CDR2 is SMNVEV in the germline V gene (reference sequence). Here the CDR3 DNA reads TGTGCCAGCAGTTCCTATCTAACAGGCGGGACTAACTATGGCTACACCTTC. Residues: CASSSYLTGGTNYGYTF.

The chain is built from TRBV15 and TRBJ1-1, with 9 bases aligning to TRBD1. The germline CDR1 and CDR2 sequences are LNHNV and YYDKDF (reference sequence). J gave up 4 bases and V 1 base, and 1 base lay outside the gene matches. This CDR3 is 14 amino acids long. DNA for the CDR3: TGTGCCACCAGCAGAGGACAGGGGGGCACTGAAGCTTTCTTT. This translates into CATSRGQGGTEAFF.

In DNA, the CDR3 is TGTGCCAGCAGCCAAGGGGAGTCCAGTTATGACGAGCAGTACTTC. It codes for CASSQGESSYDEQYF. V and J are TRBV4-2 and TRBJ2-7; weak D call: TRBD2 (5 bases). This CDR3 comprises 15 residues. Germline values: CDR1 LGHNA, CDR2 YNFKEQ. V was clipped by 1 base and J by 5 bases, with 15 bases between them.

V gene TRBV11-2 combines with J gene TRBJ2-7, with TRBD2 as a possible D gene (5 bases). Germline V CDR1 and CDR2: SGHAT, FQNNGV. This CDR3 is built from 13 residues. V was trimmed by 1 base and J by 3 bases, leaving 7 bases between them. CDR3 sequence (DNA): TGTGCCAGCAGCTTAGCGGGAATCTACGAGCAGTACTTC. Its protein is CASSLAGIYEQYF. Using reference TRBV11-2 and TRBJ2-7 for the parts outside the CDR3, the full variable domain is EAGVAQSPRYKIIEKRQSVAFWCNPISGHATLYWYQQILGQGPKLLIQFQNNGVVDDSQLPKDRFSAERLKGVDSTLKIQPAKLEDSAVYLCASSLAGIYEQYFGPGTRLTVT.

The CDR3 loop reads CASSVVGTGVYNEQFF. In DNA, the CDR3 is TGTGCCAGCAGCGTAGTTGGGACAGGAGTCTACAATGAGCAGTTCTTC. The chain combines TRBV9 with TRBJ2-1; TRBD1 aligns across 8 bases. Germline V gene data show CDR1 as SGDLS and CDR2 as YYNGEE. The V segment lost 0 bases and the J segment 3 bases; nucleotides outside the gene matches: 5. The CDR3 has 16 residues. The entire variable domain, with the rest obtained from reference TRBV9 and TRBJ2-1, is as follows: DSGVTQTPKHLITATGQRVTLRCSPRSGDLSVYWYQQSLDQGLQFLIQYYNGEERAKGNILERFSAQQFPDLHSELNLSSLELGDSALYFCASSVVGTGVYNEQFFGPGTRLTVL.

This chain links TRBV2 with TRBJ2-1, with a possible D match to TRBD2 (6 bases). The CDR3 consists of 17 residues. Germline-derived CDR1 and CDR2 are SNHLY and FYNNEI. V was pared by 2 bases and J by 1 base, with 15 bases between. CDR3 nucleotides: TGTGCCAGCAGTGAATCGGCATCACGGGGGTCCTACAATGAGCAGTTCTTC. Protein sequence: CASSESASRGSYNEQFF.

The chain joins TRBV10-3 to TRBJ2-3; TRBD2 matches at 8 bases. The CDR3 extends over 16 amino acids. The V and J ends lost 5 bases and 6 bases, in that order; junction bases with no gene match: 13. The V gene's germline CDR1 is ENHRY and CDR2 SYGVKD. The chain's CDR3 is CAISSGGAGVSDTQYF. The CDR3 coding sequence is TGTGCCATCAGTTCGGGGGGAGCGGGAGTTTCCGATACGCAGTATTTT.